This record concerns one T cell receptor beta chain sequence. Profiled with immunoSEQ multiplex PCR; TCRdb holds only in-frame clones, not every one. This table holds 6,500 to 7,500 clones, 96% found once. The entry originates in a study of technical replicates of blood from a handful of donors. V lost 6 bases and J lost 2, with 16 bases in between. The CDR3 contains 15 residues. Germline CDR1 reads SGHRS; CDR2 reads YFSETQ. This rearrangement joins TRBV5-1 to TRBJ2-3, with a weak D call TRBD1 (8 bases). Sequencing used PBMCs. The receptor's source is a human donor in good health. The DNA for the CDR3 is TGCGCCAGCAACGACAGGGGAGGGTCCACAGATACGCAGTATTTT. Protein: CASNDRGGSTDTQYF.